The clone carrying this T cell receptor (beta chain) was recorded many times. The data belong to a study of T cells in Graves' hyperthyroidism and ophthalmopathy. RNA transcripts were the template for amplifying TCR beta CDR3 regions. First-round RT-PCR of the TCR CDR3 relied on the HTBI primer set. TCRdb reprocessed the multiplex PCR reads with MiXCR, giving one entry per CDR3 protein. The repertoire consists of around 300,000 distinct CDR3 sequences, with around 15% occurring once and the leading ten covering 30% to 40%. This sequence originates from a woman aged 40 to 50 with Graves' ophthalmopathy. Material: blood.

The CDR3 is CSARPYADAYGYTF. The CDR3 nucleotides read TGCAGTGCTAGACCCTACGCAGACGCCTATGGCTACACCTTC. The chain uses TRBV20-1 and TRBJ1-2, with no clear D. V lost 2 bases and J lost 4, with 14 bases in between. Germline V gives CDR1 DFQATT, CDR2 SNEGSKA (reference sequence). This CDR3 is built from 14 residues.